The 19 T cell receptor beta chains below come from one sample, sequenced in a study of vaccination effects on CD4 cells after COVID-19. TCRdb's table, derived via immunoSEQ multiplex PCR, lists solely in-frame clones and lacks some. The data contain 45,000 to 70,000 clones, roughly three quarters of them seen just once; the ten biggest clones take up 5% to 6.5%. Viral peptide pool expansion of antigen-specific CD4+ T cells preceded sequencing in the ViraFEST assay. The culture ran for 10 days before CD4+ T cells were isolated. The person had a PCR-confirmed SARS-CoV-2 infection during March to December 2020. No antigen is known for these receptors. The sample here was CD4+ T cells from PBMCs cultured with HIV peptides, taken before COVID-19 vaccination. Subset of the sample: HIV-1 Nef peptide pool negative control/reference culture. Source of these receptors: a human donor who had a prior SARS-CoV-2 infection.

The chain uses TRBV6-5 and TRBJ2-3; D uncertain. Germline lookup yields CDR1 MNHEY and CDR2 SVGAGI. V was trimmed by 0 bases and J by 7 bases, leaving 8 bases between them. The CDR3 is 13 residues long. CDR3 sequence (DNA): TGTGCCAGCAGTTACTCTAGGGTCTATACGCAGTATTTT. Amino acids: CASSYSRVYTQYF.

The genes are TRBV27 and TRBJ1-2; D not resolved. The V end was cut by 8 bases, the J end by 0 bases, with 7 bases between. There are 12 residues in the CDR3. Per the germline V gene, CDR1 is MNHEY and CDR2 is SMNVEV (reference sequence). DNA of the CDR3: TGTGCCAGCCGAGGGACTAACTATGGCTACACCTTC. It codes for CASRGTNYGYTF.

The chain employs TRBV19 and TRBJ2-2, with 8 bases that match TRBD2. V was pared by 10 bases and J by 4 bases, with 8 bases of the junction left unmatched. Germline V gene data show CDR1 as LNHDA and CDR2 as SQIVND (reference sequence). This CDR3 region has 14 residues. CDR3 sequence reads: CATSGSFFTGELFF. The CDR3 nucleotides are TGTGCCACAAGCGGGAGTTTTTTCACCGGGGAGCTGTTTTTT.

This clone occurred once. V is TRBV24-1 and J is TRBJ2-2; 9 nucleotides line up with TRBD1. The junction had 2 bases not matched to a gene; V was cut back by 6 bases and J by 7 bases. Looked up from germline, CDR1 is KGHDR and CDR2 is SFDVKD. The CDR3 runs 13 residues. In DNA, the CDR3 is TGTGCCACCAGTAGGACAGGGGTCGGGGAGCTGTTTTTT. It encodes CATSRTGVGELFF.

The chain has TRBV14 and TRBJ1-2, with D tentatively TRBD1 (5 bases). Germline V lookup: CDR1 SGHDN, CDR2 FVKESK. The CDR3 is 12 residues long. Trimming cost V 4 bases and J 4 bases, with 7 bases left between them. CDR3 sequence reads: CASSLDSYGYTF. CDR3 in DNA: TGTGCCAGCAGCCTTGACAGCTATGGCTACACCTTC.

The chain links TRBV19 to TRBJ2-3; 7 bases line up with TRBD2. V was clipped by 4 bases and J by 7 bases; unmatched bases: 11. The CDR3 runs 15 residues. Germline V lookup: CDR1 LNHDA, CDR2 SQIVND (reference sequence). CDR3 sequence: CASSNRGEGWNTQYF. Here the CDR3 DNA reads TGTGCCAGTAGTAATCGTGGGGAGGGTTGGAATACGCAGTATTTT.

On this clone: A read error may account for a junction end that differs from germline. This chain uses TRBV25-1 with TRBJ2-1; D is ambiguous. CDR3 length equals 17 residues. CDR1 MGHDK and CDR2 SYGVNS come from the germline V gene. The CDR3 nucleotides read TGTGCCAGCAGTGAATTCGACACCGCCCTAACCTACAATGACCAGTTCTTC. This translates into CASSEFDTALTYNDQFF.

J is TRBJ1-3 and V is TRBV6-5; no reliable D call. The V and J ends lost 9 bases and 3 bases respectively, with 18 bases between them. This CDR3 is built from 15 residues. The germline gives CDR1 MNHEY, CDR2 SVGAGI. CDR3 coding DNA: TGTGCCAGTAATCCCGTGCGGACTGGTGGAAACACCATATATTTT. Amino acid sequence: CASNPVRTGGNTIYF.

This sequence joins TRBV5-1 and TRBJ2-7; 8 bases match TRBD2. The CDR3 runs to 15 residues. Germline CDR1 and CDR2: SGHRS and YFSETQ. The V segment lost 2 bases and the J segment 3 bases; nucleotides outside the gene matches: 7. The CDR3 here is CASSLSPSGSYEQYF. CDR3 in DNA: TGCGCCAGCAGCTTATCGCCAAGCGGGAGCTACGAGCAGTACTTC.

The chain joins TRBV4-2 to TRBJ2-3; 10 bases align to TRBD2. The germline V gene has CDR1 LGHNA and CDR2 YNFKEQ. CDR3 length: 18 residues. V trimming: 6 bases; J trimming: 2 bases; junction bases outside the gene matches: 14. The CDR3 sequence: CASRLSGRAFRNTDTQYF. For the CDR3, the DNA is TGTGCCAGCAGACTCAGCGGGAGGGCCTTCAGGAACACAGATACGCAGTATTTT.

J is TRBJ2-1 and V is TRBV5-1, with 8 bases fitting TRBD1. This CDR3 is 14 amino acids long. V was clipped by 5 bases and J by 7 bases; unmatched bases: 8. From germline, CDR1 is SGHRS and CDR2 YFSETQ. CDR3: CASSPGTGLNEQFF. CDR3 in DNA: TGCGCCAGCAGTCCCGGGACAGGACTAAATGAGCAGTTCTTC.

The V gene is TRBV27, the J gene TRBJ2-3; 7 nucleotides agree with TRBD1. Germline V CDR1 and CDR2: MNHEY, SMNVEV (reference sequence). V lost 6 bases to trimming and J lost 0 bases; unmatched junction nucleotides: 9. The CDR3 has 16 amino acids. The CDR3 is CASRSHQGVSTDTQYF. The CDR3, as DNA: TGTGCCAGCAGAAGCCACCAGGGGGTAAGCACAGATACGCAGTATTTT.

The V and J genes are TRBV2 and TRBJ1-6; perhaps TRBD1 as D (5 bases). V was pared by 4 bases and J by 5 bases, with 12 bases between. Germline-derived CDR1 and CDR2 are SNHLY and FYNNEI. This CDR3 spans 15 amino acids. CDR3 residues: CASSALGQHNSPLHF. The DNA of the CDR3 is TGTGCCAGCAGTGCCCTTGGACAACATAATTCACCCCTCCACTTT.

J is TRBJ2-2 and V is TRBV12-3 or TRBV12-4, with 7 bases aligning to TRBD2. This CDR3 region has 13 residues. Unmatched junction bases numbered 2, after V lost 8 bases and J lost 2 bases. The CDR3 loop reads CASGTKNTGELFF. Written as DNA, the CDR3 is TGTGCCAGCGGGACTAAAAACACCGGGGAGCTGTTTTTT.

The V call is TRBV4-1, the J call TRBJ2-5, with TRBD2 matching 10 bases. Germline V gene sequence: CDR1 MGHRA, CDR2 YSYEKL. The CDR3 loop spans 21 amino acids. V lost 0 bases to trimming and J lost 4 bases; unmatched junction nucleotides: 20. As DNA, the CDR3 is TGCGCCAGCAGCCAAGAATCGGTTTCTGTAGCGGGGGGATTGATGGGAGAGACCCAGTACTTC. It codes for CASSQESVSVAGGLMGETQYF.

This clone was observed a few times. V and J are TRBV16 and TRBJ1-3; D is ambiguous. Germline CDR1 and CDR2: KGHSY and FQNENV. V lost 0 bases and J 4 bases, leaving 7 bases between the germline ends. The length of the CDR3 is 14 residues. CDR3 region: CASSQSGGGNTIYF. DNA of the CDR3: TGTGCCAGCAGCCAATCCGGCGGGGGAAACACCATATATTTT.

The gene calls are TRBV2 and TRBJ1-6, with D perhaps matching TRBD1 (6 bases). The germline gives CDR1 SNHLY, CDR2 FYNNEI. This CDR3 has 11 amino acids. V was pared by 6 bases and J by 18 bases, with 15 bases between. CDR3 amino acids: CASRQQGSYHF. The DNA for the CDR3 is TGTGCCAGCAGACAACAGGGAAGTTACCACTTT.

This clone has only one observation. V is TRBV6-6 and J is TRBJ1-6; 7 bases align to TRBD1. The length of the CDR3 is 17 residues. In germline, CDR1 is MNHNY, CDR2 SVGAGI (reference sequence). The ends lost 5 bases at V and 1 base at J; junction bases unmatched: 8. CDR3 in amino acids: CASSPRLDRSYNSPLHF. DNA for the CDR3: TGTGCCAGCAGTCCCCGGTTGGACAGGTCCTATAATTCACCCCTCCACTTT.

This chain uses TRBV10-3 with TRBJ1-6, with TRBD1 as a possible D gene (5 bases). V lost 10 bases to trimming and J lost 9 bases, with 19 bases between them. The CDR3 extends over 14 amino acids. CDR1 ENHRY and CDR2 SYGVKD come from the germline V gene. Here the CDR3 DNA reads TGTGCCAGCAGGGCCGAAGTGGGAATTTCACCCCTCCACTTT. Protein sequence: CASRAEVGISPLHF.